A single TCR beta chain is shown here with its context. What it recognizes is unknown. These data originate in a study of cytomegalovirus exposure and HLA in healthy donors. Study-wide results and limits: According to a subsequent analysis, TCR clusters from the first cohort were inclined to appear together in the 120 or so validation repertoires. There were some public TCRs occurring in many donors, but most TCR sequences were rare.

The CDR3 totals 12 residues. Trimming pared 3 bases from V and 6 bases from J, leaving 8 bases between. Germline-derived CDR1 and CDR2 are ENHRY and SYGVKD. The method was immunoSEQ multiplex PCR; TCRdb's version includes in-frame clones alone and lacks a portion of them. The data show roughly 58,000 clones, 80% to 95% seen once. The sample comprised PBMCs. The rearrangement joins TRBV10-3 to TRBJ2-5, with a weak D call TRBD2 (5 bases). The receptor was isolated from a man aged 18 to 30 in good health and CMV-seronegative. CDR3 protein: CAISDPGKTQYF. CDR3 in DNA: TGTGCCATCAGTGACCCCGGGAAGACCCAGTACTTC.